One sample yielded the 19 T cell receptor beta chains listed below, sequenced in a study of CD8+ T cells in alopecia areata (dated by TCRdb to 2017 to 2018). Libraries were constructed by the immunoSEQ multiplex PCR assay. For TCR sequencing, RNA was extracted from every sample and reverse transcribed into cDNA to serve as template. TCRdb holds this immuneACCESS table with in-frame rearrangements only. Some clones are missing; in checked studies, unresolved V genes explain under half, and the rest has no known cause. A total of about 150,000 clones appear in this sample, 80% to 90% of them only once. The ten largest account for over 12% of the sample. This specimen's time point label, interpreted: baseline before oral tofacitinib. This material consisted of CD8+ T cells sorted from blood, taken at week 0. Receptors were obtained from a human donor with alopecia areata.

The chain combines TRBV6-5 with TRBJ2-7; D unresolved. Per the germline V gene, CDR1 is MNHEY and CDR2 is SVGAGI. The CDR3 covers 13 residues. With 0 bases removed from V and 2 bases from J, the gap between germline ends came to 5 bases. DNA for the CDR3: TGTGCCAGCAGTTACTCATCCCCCTACGAGCAGTACTTC. This translates into CASSYSSPYEQYF.

The V gene is TRBV19, the J gene TRBJ1-4; TRBD1 might be the D (6 bases). CDR3 size: 15 residues. V was shortened by 7 bases and J by 7 bases, with 19 bases between the two germline ends. Germline lookup yields CDR1 LNHDA and CDR2 SQIVND (reference sequence). The chain's CDR3 is CASTSTGLQREKLFF. CDR3 DNA sequence: TGTGCCAGTACCTCAACAGGGCTGCAGCGTGAAAAACTGTTTTTT.

The chain uses TRBV5-1 and TRBJ1-2, with TRBD1 as a possible D gene (6 bases). CDR1 SGHRS and CDR2 YFSETQ come from the germline V gene. Trimming pared 3 bases from V and 8 bases from J, leaving 20 bases between. CDR3 length: 15 residues. The CDR3 spells CASSSAGQEDHGYTF. The CDR3 region has the DNA TGCGCCAGCAGCTCCGCGGGACAAGAGGATCACGGCTACACCTTC.

For the CDR3, the DNA is TGTGCCAGCTCACCAGCGGAGACCCAGTACTTC. This sequence encodes CASSPAETQYF. The gene calls are TRBV18 and TRBJ2-5; D unclear. This CDR3 spans 11 amino acids. Germline lookup yields CDR1 KGHSH and CDR2 LQKENI. Trimming left V 2 bases short and J 5 bases short, with 3 bases between.

The chain joins TRBV29-1 to TRBJ2-7; 9 bases line up with TRBD1. Germline loops: CDR1 SQVTM, CDR2 ANQGSEA. The J segment lost 2 bases and the V segment lost 4 bases, leaving 3 bases of the junction unmatched. The CDR3 length is 13 residues. The CDR3 region is CSVVRTGAYEQYF. CDR3 sequence (DNA): TGCAGCGTTGTGAGGACAGGGGCCTACGAGCAGTACTTC.

This clone came up a few times. J is TRBJ2-7 and V is TRBV29-1; D gene ambiguous. With 4 bases removed from V and 3 bases from J, the gap between germline ends came to 13 bases. The CDR3 length is 13 residues. The germline V gene encodes CDR1 SQVTM and CDR2 ANQGSEA. The CDR3 is CSVGETSVYEQYF. CDR3 DNA sequence: TGCAGCGTTGGAGAGACCTCGGTCTACGAGCAGTACTTC.

The rearrangement links TRBV10-3 to TRBJ2-7, with D maybe TRBD2 (6 bases). The V end lost 2 bases, the J end lost 0 bases, and 14 bases lay between the germline ends. Germline CDR1 reads ENHRY; CDR2 reads SYGVKD. The CDR3 sequence is 16 residues long. This CDR3 reads CAISEIGGGNSYEQYF. The CDR3, as DNA: TGTGCCATCAGTGAGATAGGTGGCGGGAACTCCTACGAGCAGTACTTC.

The V call is TRBV11-2, the J call TRBJ2-7; D not certain. V was shortened by 2 bases and J by 8 bases, with 7 bases between the two germline ends. The CDR3 is made up of 11 amino acids. Germline lookup yields CDR1 SGHAT and CDR2 FQNNGV. CDR3 coding DNA: TGTGCCAGCAGCTTAACGGGCAAGCAGTACTTC. It specifies CASSLTGKQYF.

The gene calls are TRBV11-3 and TRBJ2-7; D gene unclear. Looked up from germline, CDR1 is SGHNT and CDR2 is YENEEA. The CDR3 spans 12 residues. The V end lost 6 bases, the J end lost 5 bases, and 11 bases lay between the germline ends. The CDR3 is CASSSGSDEQYF. CDR3 DNA sequence: TGTGCCAGCAGTTCCGGATCAGACGAGCAGTACTTC.

This clone was seen a single time. This chain uses TRBV7-9 with TRBJ2-1; 12 nucleotides line up with TRBD2. The CDR3 totals 15 residues. V shed 2 bases, J shed 4 bases, and the junction held 0 bases outside the gene matches. Germline loops: CDR1 SEHNR, CDR2 FQNEAQ (reference sequence). The CDR3 coding sequence is TGTGCCAGCAGCTTACTAGCGGGAGGGTACAATGAGCAGTTCTTC. It yields the protein CASSLLAGGYNEQFF.

The chain recombines TRBV5-1 with TRBJ1-1; D perhaps matches TRBD1 (5 bases). The CDR3 covers 15 residues. V was trimmed by 3 bases and J by 2 bases, leaving 14 bases between them. CDR1 SGHRS and CDR2 YFSETQ come from the germline V gene. This CDR3 reads CASSSGTAGNTEAFF. The DNA of the CDR3 is TGCGCCAGCAGCTCCGGGACGGCGGGTAACACTGAAGCTTTCTTT.

The chain uses TRBV6-1 and TRBJ1-2; tentatively, D is TRBD1 (5 bases). This CDR3 comprises 15 residues. The V and J ends lost 2 bases and 2 bases respectively, with 12 bases between them. CDR1 MNHNS and CDR2 SASEGT come from the germline V gene. The CDR3 loop reads CASSENVRGNYGYTF. The CDR3, as DNA: TGTGCCAGCAGTGAAAATGTTCGGGGGAACTATGGCTACACCTTC.

In this sample, this clone turned up a few times. The V gene is TRBV6-5, the J gene TRBJ1-4, with D maybe TRBD1 (5 bases). The CDR3 is 12 residues long. Germline CDR1 and CDR2: MNHEY and SVGAGI. Trimming took 6 bases from V and 10 from J, leaving 12 bases between them. CDR3 residues: CASRAAGGKLFF. For the CDR3, the DNA is TGTGCCAGCAGGGCCGCTGGGGGAAAACTGTTTTTT.

This chain connects TRBV27 to TRBJ2-1; 8 nucleotides match TRBD1. CDR1 is MNHEY and CDR2 is SMNVEV in the germline V gene (reference sequence). This CDR3 contains 13 residues. J lost 7 bases, V lost 10 bases, and 9 bases had no gene match. This CDR3 reads CATTTGVRNEQFF. CDR3 DNA: TGTGCCACTACGACAGGGGTGAGAAATGAGCAGTTCTTC.

This chain uses TRBV7-9 with TRBJ2-3; TRBD2 matches at 14 bases. The CDR3 has 15 residues. The germline CDR1 and CDR2 sequences are SEHNR and FQNEAQ (reference sequence). V lost 4 bases to trimming and J lost 4 bases; unmatched junction nucleotides: 1. The CDR3 sequence is CASSSTSGRADTQYF. The CDR3 nucleotides read TGTGCCAGCAGCTCGACTAGCGGGAGGGCAGATACGCAGTATTTT.

This chain joins TRBV7-9 and TRBJ2-1; a possible D gene is TRBD2 (6 bases). V was trimmed by 2 bases and J by 10 bases, leaving 12 bases between them. The CDR3 is made up of 13 amino acids. Germline lookup yields CDR1 SEHNR and CDR2 FQNEAQ (reference sequence). The CDR3 spells CASSLSSASEQFF. The CDR3 DNA sequence: TGTGCCAGCAGCTTATCTAGCGCCAGCGAGCAGTTCTTC.

This chain connects TRBV6-6 to TRBJ2-1, with D maybe TRBD2 (7 bases). The CDR3 length is 15 residues. Germline-derived CDR1 and CDR2 are MNHNY and SVGAGI (reference sequence). V was trimmed by 7 bases and J by 12 bases, leaving 25 bases between them. CDR3 amino acids: CASTPGAGAIFGQFF. For the CDR3, the DNA is TGTGCCAGCACCCCCGGTGCGGGGGCGATATTTGGGCAGTTCTTC.

V usage is TRBV29-1 and J usage is TRBJ2-7; D remains unclear. Trimming shortened V by 0 bases and J by 3 bases, and 3 bases separated the two germline ends. Germline V lookup: CDR1 SQVTM, CDR2 ANQGSEA. This CDR3 has 11 residues. The CDR3 is CSVEDYYEQYF. CDR3 bases: TGCAGCGTTGAAGACTACTACGAGCAGTACTTC.

The chain links TRBV13 to TRBJ2-1; D not resolved. The V end was cut by 5 bases, the J end by 5 bases, with 13 bases between. The CDR3 runs to 14 residues. CDR1 is PRHDT, CDR2 FYEKMQ, per germline (reference sequence). The CDR3 here is CASSHNQVNNEQFF. The CDR3 coding sequence is TGTGCCAGCAGCCACAATCAGGTGAACAATGAGCAGTTCTTC.